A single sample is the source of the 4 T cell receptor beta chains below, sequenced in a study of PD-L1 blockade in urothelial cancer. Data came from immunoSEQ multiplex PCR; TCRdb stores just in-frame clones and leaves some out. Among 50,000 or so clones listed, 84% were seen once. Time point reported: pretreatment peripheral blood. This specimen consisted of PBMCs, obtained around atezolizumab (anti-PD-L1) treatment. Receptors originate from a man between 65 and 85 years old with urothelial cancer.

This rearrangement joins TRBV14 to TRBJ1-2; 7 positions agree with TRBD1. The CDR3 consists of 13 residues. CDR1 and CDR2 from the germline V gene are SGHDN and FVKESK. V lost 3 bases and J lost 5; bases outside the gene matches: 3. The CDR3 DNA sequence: TGTGCCAGCAGCCAGCTACAGGGGTATGGCTACACCTTC. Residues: CASSQLQGYGYTF.

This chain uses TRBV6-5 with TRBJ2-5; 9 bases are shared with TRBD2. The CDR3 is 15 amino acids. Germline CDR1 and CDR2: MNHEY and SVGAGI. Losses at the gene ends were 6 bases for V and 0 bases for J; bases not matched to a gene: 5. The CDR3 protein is CASSSSGTYQETQYF. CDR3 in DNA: TGTGCCAGCAGCTCTAGCGGGACATACCAAGAGACCCAGTACTTC.

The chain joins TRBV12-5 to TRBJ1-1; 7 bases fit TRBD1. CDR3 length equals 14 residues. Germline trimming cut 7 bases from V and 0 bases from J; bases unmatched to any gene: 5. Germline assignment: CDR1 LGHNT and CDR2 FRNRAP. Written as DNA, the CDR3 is TGTGCTAGTGCCCCGACAGGGTTGAACACTGAAGCTTTCTTT. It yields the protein CASAPTGLNTEAFF.

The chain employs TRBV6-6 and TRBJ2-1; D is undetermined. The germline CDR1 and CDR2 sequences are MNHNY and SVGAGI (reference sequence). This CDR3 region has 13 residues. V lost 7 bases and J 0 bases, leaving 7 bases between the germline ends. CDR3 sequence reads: CASTDSSYNEQFF. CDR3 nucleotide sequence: TGTGCCAGCACCGATAGCTCCTACAATGAGCAGTTCTTC.